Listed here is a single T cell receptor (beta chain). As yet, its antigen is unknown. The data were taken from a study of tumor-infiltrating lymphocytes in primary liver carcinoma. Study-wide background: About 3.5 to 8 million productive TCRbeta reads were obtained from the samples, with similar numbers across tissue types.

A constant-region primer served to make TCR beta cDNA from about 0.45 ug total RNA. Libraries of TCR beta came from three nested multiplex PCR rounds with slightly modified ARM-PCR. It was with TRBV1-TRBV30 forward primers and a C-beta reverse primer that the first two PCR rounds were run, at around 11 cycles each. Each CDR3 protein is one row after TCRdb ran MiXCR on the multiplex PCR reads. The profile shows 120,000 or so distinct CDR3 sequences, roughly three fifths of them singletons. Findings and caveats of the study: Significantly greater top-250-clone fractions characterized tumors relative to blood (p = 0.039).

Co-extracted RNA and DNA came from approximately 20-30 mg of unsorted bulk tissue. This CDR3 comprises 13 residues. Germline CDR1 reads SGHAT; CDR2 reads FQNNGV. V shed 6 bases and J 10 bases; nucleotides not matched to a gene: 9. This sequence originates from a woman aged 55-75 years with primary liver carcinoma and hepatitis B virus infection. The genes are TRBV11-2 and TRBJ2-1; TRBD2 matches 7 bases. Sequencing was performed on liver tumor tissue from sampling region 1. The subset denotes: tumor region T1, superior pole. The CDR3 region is CASSWSSGAEQFF. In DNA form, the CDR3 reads TGTGCCAGCAGTTGGTCTAGCGGTGCAGAGCAGTTCTTC.